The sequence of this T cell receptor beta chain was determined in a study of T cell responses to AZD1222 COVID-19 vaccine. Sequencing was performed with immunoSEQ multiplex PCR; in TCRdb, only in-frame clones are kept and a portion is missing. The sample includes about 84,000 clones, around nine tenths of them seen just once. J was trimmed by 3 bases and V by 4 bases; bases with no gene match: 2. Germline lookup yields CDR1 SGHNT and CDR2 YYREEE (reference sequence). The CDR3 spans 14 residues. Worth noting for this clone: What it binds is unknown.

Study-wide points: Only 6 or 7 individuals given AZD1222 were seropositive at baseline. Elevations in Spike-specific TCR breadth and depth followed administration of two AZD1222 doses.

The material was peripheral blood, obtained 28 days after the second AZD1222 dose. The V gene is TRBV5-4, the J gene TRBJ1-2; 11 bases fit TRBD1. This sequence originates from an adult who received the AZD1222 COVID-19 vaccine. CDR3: CASSRTGGDYGYTF. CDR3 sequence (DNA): TGTGCCAGCAGCAGGACAGGGGGCGACTATGGCTACACCTTC.